These 16 T cell receptor beta chains came from one sample sequenced in a study of radiotherapy plus CTLA-4 blockade in lung cancer. Only in-frame clones appear in the TCRdb table, and some are missing; sequencing was by immunoSEQ multiplex PCR. The table includes about 85,000 clones, 70% to 90% detected once. Sequences were derived from peripheral blood, sampled from a patient treated with radiotherapy plus ipilimumab. These receptors all come from a human donor with non-small cell lung cancer who had a partial response to radiotherapy plus ipilimumab.

The chain's CDR3 is CASTRTGATEAFF. Written as DNA, the CDR3 is TGTGCCAGCACCCGAACAGGTGCCACTGAAGCTTTCTTT. The chain has TRBV6-5 and TRBJ1-1; weak D call: TRBD1 (5 bases). This CDR3 is built from 13 residues. Trimming shortened V by 7 bases and J by 4 bases, and 13 bases separated the two germline ends. Germline CDR1 is MNHEY and CDR2 is SVGAGI.

The CDR3 coding sequence is TGTGCCAGCAGCGAGGCTAGCGGGAGGGGGCGCGAGCAGTTCTTC. Protein: CASSEASGRGREQFF. The V and J genes are TRBV9 and TRBJ2-1; TRBD2 matches at 12 bases. Unmatched junction bases numbered 8, after V lost 3 bases and J lost 10 bases. Germline CDR1 reads SGDLS; CDR2 reads YYNGEE. The CDR3 covers 15 residues. Together with reference TRBV9 and TRBJ2-1, the CDR3 gives the full variable domain: DSGVTQTPKHLITATGQRVTLRCSPRSGDLSVYWYQQSLDQGLQFLIQYYNGEERAKGNILERFSAQQFPDLHSELNLSSLELGDSALYFCASSEASGRGREQFFGPGTRLTVL.

This rearrangement joins TRBV5-4 to TRBJ2-7; tentative D call: TRBD2 (6 bases). Germline CDR1 and CDR2: SGHNT and YYREEE (reference sequence). The V gene lost 2 bases and the J gene lost 2 bases, with 8 bases spanning the gap. The CDR3 contains 13 residues. The CDR3 coding sequence is TGTGCCAGCAGCTTTGGCGGGACCTACGAGCAGTACTTC. Its translation: CASSFGGTYEQYF.

In its sample, this clone was seen once. V gene TRBV6-6 combines with J gene TRBJ2-3; maybe TRBD2 (7 bases). The germline V gene encodes CDR1 MNHNY and CDR2 SVGAGI (reference sequence). The CDR3 consists of 13 residues. The CDR3 DNA follows: TGTGGGGGGGCTAGCGGTAGCACAGATACGCAGTATTTT. Translation gives CGGASGSTDTQYF.

This clone turned up a few times. This sequence joins TRBV30 and TRBJ2-3, with D unresolved. In germline, CDR1 is GTSNPN, CDR2 SVGIG (reference sequence). The CDR3 is 16 amino acids. V was pared by 0 bases and J by 2 bases, with 15 bases between. The CDR3: CAWSVSRSGHTDTQYF. The CDR3 DNA is TGTGCCTGGAGTGTATCGAGGTCGGGTCACACAGATACGCAGTATTTT.

The chain employs TRBV19 and TRBJ2-3; weak D call: TRBD2 (6 bases). This CDR3 contains 16 residues. Germline V gives CDR1 LNHDA, CDR2 SQIVND (reference sequence). Trimming removed 3 bases from V and 0 bases from J, with 13 bases in between. In DNA form, the CDR3 reads TGTGCCAGTAGTATGGGACTCGCCTCTAGCACAGATACGCAGTATTTT. Its protein product is CASSMGLASSTDTQYF.

This clone was picked up a small number of times. The chain is built from TRBV5-4 and TRBJ2-7; no clear D. The CDR3 contains 13 residues. Trimming removed 1 base from V and 3 bases from J, with 8 bases in between. Germline assignment: CDR1 SGHNT and CDR2 YYREEE (reference sequence). CDR3 sequence: CASSLIPNYEQYF. CDR3 nucleotides: TGTGCCAGCAGCTTGATCCCCAACTACGAGCAGTACTTC.

CDR3 DNA: TGCGCCAGCAGCCTTGGACAGCAAGAGACCCAGTACTTC. This translates into CASSLGQQETQYF. This sequence joins TRBV4-1 and TRBJ2-5; D might be TRBD1 (6 bases). Trimming pared 4 bases from V and 2 bases from J, leaving 8 bases between. The CDR3 totals 13 residues. CDR1 and CDR2 from the germline V gene are MGHRA and YSYEKL.

The V call is TRBV14, the J call TRBJ2-7, with 10 positions matching TRBD2. The CDR3 loop spans 15 amino acids. Unmatched junction bases numbered 12, after V lost 4 bases and J lost 9 bases. Germline CDR1 and CDR2: SGHDN and FVKESK. The CDR3 DNA follows: TGTGCCAGCAGCCGCCGGGATAGCGGGAGGAGTCGGCAGTACTTC. Translated: CASSRRDSGRSRQYF.

The chain carries TRBV7-2 and TRBJ1-2, with D possibly TRBD1 on 5 matching bases. Per germline, CDR1 SGHTA and CDR2 FQGNSA. The CDR3 sequence is 14 residues long. Trimming pared 2 bases from V and 2 bases from J, leaving 9 bases between. The CDR3: CASSLSRGNYGYTF. For the CDR3, the DNA is TGTGCCAGCAGCTTATCCCGGGGGAACTATGGCTACACCTTC.

The V call is TRBV7-9, the J call TRBJ1-2; D gene unclear. The V end was cut by 1 base, the J end by 4 bases, with 13 bases between. Looked up from germline, CDR1 is SEHNR and CDR2 is FQNEAQ (reference sequence). The CDR3 totals 15 residues. The CDR3 spells CASSLDGSSFYGYTF. The DNA for the CDR3 is TGTGCCAGCAGCTTAGACGGGAGCTCGTTCTATGGCTACACCTTC.

The V gene is TRBV11-2, the J gene TRBJ2-7; the match to TRBD1 covers 12 bases. V lost 0 bases to trimming and J lost 7 bases; unmatched junction nucleotides: 13. Germline CDR1 and CDR2: SGHAT and FQNNGV. CDR3 length: 18 residues. DNA for the CDR3: TGTGCCAGCAGCTTAGATCTTTGGGGGGGACAGGGGGCCCGAGAGCAGTACGTC. Its translation: CASSLDLWGGQGAREQYV.

This clone has a single count. The rearrangement joins TRBV19 to TRBJ2-1, with TRBD1 matching over 9 bases. CDR1 and CDR2 (germline): LNHDA, SQIVND (reference sequence). This CDR3 spans 15 amino acids. Trimming cost V 6 bases and J 2 bases; bases outside gene matches: 5. CDR3 in DNA: TGTGCCAGTAGCCCCGGGACAGGGCCCTACAATGAGCAGTTCTTC. This codes for CASSPGTGPYNEQFF.

This chain uses TRBV5-1 with TRBJ1-1; D possibly corresponds to TRBD1 (5 bases). Germline-derived CDR1 and CDR2 are SGHRS and YFSETQ. Trimming took off 0 bases at V and 1 base at J, with 13 bases between the two ends. This CDR3 has 16 amino acids. DNA of the CDR3: TGCGCCAGCAGCTTGGATGCAGGGCCCAGGAACACTGAAGCTTTCTTT. This encodes CASSLDAGPRNTEAFF.

The rearrangement uses TRBV30 and TRBJ1-2, with TRBD1 matching 10 bases. V gave up 3 bases and J gave up 6 bases; unmatched junction bases: 4. CDR3 length equals 13 residues. CDR1 and CDR2 from the germline V gene are GTSNPN and SVGIG (reference sequence). The CDR3 protein is CAWRGQGFNGYTF. DNA of the CDR3: TGTGCCTGGAGGGGACAGGGGTTTAATGGCTACACCTTC.

Turning to this clone: Relative to the germline gene, one junction end is altered; a read error may explain this. The rearrangement joins TRBV27 to TRBJ1-1; D uncertain. This CDR3 is built from 13 residues. Germline V lookup: CDR1 MNHEY, CDR2 SMNVEV (reference sequence). The CDR3 protein is CASSFPGLAEALF. DNA of the CDR3: TGTGCCAGCAGTTTCCCCGGACTGGCCGAAGCTCTCTTT.